This TCR beta chain was identified during a study of blood T cell repertoires in COVID-19. Trimming left V 0 bases short and J 4 bases short, with 10 bases between. CDR1 is LGHDT and CDR2 is YNNKEL in the germline V gene (reference sequence). The CDR3 consists of 15 residues. Sequenced by immunoSEQ multiplex PCR; TCRdb stores in-frame clones only, minus some. The sample yields roughly 180,000 clones, about four fifths seen once. V and J are TRBV3-1 (or the pseudogene TRBV3-2) and TRBJ2-1; TRBD2 might be the D (5 bases). The receptor's source is a woman aged 55-70 years with COVID-19, enrolled during active disease. The material sequenced was peripheral blood. CDR3 nucleotide sequence: TGTGCCAGCAGCCAAGATAAGTGGGAGTACAATGAGCAGTTCTTC. Translation: CASSQDKWEYNEQFF.